A selection of T cell receptor beta chains follows, all from one sample in a study of radiation and T cells in renal cell carcinoma. Measured with immunoSEQ multiplex PCR; TCRdb has only the in-frame clones, and not every one. The repertoire holds about 130,000 clones, with about four fifths as singletons. The sample here was blood, taken from a patient whose treatment included radiotherapy and nephrectomy. Every receptor here comes from a man in his forties or fifties with renal cell carcinoma. CDR3s include the opening cysteine and the closing phenylalanine or tryptophan. A D gene is named only where the DNA matches it firmly. The listing skips clone size in some rows; elsewhere it reads once, few, many or a size class.

>-|-|TRBJ2-2|TRBV6-6
TGTGCCAGCAGTTACCCCAGGACCAACACCGGGGAGCTGTTTTTT
CASSYPRTNTGELFF
>-|-|TRBJ2-6|TRBV7-8
TGTGCCAGCAGCTTAGAGGCCTACCGACACTCTGGGGCCAACGTCCTGACTTTC
CASSLEAYRHSGANVLTF
>-|TRBD1|TRBJ2-5|TRBV29-1
TGCAGCGCCGAAGGGGACAGGGTGATCGAGACCCAGTACTTC
CSAEGDRVIETQYF
>-|TRBD2|TRBJ2-4|TRBV7-2
TGTGCCAGCAGCTTAGCTGGCGGGGGAACCAAAAACATTCAGTACTTC
CASSLAGGGTKNIQYF
>few|-|TRBJ1-1|TRBV30
TGTGCCTGGAGGCCCCCGGGACGTTGGGACACTGAAGCTTTCTTT
CAWRPPGRWDTEAFF
>-|TRBD1|TRBJ2-3|TRBV9
TGTGCCAGCAGCGCCCCCTATGGGACAGGGGGGACAGATACGCAGTATTTT
CASSAPYGTGGTDTQYF
>-|TRBD1|TRBJ1-1|TRBV9
TGTGCCAGCAGCAAAGGGGGCAGGGGCAGGACGGAAGCTTTCTTT
CASSKGGRGRTEAFF
>-|-|TRBJ2-3|TRBV7-2
TGTGCCAGCAGCCCGACTGACAGAACAGATACGCAGTATTTT
CASSPTDRTDTQYF
>-|-|TRBJ2-7|TRBV5-1
TGCGCCAGCGCCCCCCCGGGGGCCCACGAGCAGTACTTC
CASAPPGAHEQYF
>-|-|TRBJ2-7|TRBV7-9
TGTGCCAGCAGCTTACAGGTTAAGGGCAGGGACGAATACGAGCAGTACTTC
CASSLQVKGRDEYEQYF
>-|TRBD1|TRBJ1-6|TRBV27
TGTGCCAGCAGTCAGATCCGGGACAGTGTTACTACCTATAATTCACCCCTCCACTTT
CASSQIRDSVTTYNSPLHF
>-|-|TRBJ1-1|TRBV7-8
TGTGCCAGCAGCCCTGCGACCACTGAAGCTTTCTTT
CASSPATTEAFF
>-|TRBD2|TRBJ2-5|TRBV2
TGTGCCAGCAGTGAATTCAGGGTCGGGACTAGCGGGCGTCGGGACTTC
CASSEFRVGTSGRRDF
>-|-|TRBJ2-2|TRBV19
TGTGCCAGTAGTCCCTCTAGGGTGGGGGAGCTGTTTTTT
CASSPSRVGELFF
>-|-|TRBJ2-7|TRBV6-6
TGTGCCAGCAGCGACAGTAACTACGAGCAGTACTTC
CASSDSNYEQYF
>-|-|TRBJ1-3|TRBV5-1
TGCGCCAGCAGCTTGGCCTCGGGGAGCTCTGGAAACACCATATATTTT
CASSLASGSSGNTIYF
>-|TRBD1|TRBJ1-4|TRBV7-2
TGTGCCAGCAGCTTAGTCTTGACAGGGACTTTTCTGGGTCAGGAAAAACTGTTTTTT
CASSLVLTGTFLGQEKLFF
>-|-|TRBJ2-5|TRBV7-2
TGTGCCAGCAACTTGGGGGGGGCCGAGGAGACCCAGTACTTC
CASNLGGAEETQYF
>-|-|TRBJ2-5|TRBV27
TGTGCCAGCAGCACAGGCTCGAGAGAGACCCAGTACTTC
CASSTGSRETQYF
>-|-|TRBJ2-7|TRBV19
TGTGCCAGTAGTATAATGACAGGCCCCTACGAGCAGTACTTC
CASSIMTGPYEQYF
>-|-|TRBJ1-4|TRBV5-1
TGCGCCAGCAGCCAGGCTTTATCTAATGAAAAACTGTTTTTT
CASSQALSNEKLFF
>-|-|TRBJ2-5|TRBV5-1
TGCGCCAGCAGCGGCGGACTCTCCCAAGAGACCCAGTACTTC
CASSGGLSQETQYF